Below, 20 T cell receptor beta chains from the same sample are listed, as sequenced in a study of T cell responses to AZD1222 COVID-19 vaccine. Clones were sequenced by immunoSEQ multiplex PCR, and TCRdb holds only the in-frame ones, with some missing. In the table there are approximately 120,000 clones, 75% to 90% of which are singletons. Sequences were derived from peripheral blood, sampled on day 0 of AZD1222 vaccination. Receptor source: an adult in good health.

This sequence joins TRBV5-6 and TRBJ2-1; D gene unclear. The CDR3 is 12 amino acids. V lost 4 bases and J 10 bases, leaving 12 bases between the germline ends. Germline CDR1 SGHDT, CDR2 YYEEEE. The CDR3: CASSPLDREQFF. The CDR3 DNA is TGTGCCAGCAGCCCCCTGGACCGGGAGCAGTTCTTC.

J is TRBJ1-2 and V is TRBV7-8; no reliable D call. Germline V gene data show CDR1 as SGHVS and CDR2 as FQNEAQ. CDR3 length: 13 residues. V lost 5 bases and J 6 bases, leaving 13 bases between the germline ends. The CDR3: CASSLTVENGYTF. CDR3 nucleotides: TGTGCCAGCAGCCTAACGGTTGAGAATGGCTACACCTTC.

This clone came up once. The V call is TRBV19, the J call TRBJ2-1, with TRBD2 as a possible D gene (6 bases). Germline values: CDR1 LNHDA, CDR2 SQIVND (reference sequence). CDR3 length: 13 amino acids. The germline V and J ends were trimmed by 5 bases and 12 bases, with 17 bases remaining between them. The CDR3 is CASSFGTEEVQFF. The CDR3 DNA is TGTGCCAGTAGTTTCGGGACTGAGGAGGTGCAGTTCTTC. Full variable domain (outside the CDR3, taken from reference TRBV19 and TRBJ2-1): DGGITQSPKYLFRKEGQNVTLSCEQNLNHDAMYWYRQDPGQGLRLIYYSQIVNDFQKGDIAEGYSVSREKKESFPLTVTSAQKNPTAFYLCASSFGTEEVQFFGPGTRLTVL.

The rearrangement joins TRBV3-1 (or the pseudogene TRBV3-2) to TRBJ2-3; 7 bases are shared with TRBD2. Germline V CDR1 and CDR2: LGHDT, YNNKEL (reference sequence). The CDR3 runs 18 residues. J gave up 1 base and V 0 bases, and 10 bases lay outside the gene matches. CDR3 sequence reads: CASSQDGVGLAGTDTQYF. Here the CDR3 DNA reads TGTGCCAGCAGCCAAGACGGAGTGGGCCTAGCGGGCACAGATACGCAGTATTTT.

The chain joins TRBV6-4 to TRBJ1-5; maybe TRBD1 (6 bases). Looked up from germline, CDR1 is MRHNA and CDR2 is SNTAGT. V was clipped by 3 bases and J by 4 bases, with 7 bases between them. The CDR3 sequence is 13 residues long. The CDR3 nucleotides read TGTGCCAGCAGTGAGGGGGCGAATCAGCCCCAGCATTTT. Protein product: CASSEGANQPQHF.

The chain couples TRBV4-3 to TRBJ2-5; D is ambiguous. V was trimmed by 8 bases and J by 1 base, leaving 11 bases between them. This CDR3 is 13 amino acids long. The V gene's germline CDR1 is LGHNA and CDR2 YSLEER. The CDR3, as DNA: TGCGCCAGCGGTCTGGTGGGCCAAGAGACCCAGTACTTC. Amino acids: CASGLVGQETQYF.

The chain uses TRBV4-3 and TRBJ1-2, with 8 bases identical to TRBD1. Losses at the gene ends were 3 bases for V and 5 bases for J; bases not matched to a gene: 23. Germline CDR1 reads LGHNA; CDR2 reads YSLEER. The CDR3 is made up of 20 amino acids. DNA for the CDR3: TGCGCCAGCAGCCATGCTGCCGGGACAGGAGGATTTGGGTCTCATTATGGCTACACCTTC. Its protein product is CASSHAAGTGGFGSHYGYTF.

The chain carries TRBV6-5 and TRBJ1-1, with a weak D call TRBD1 (6 bases). Between the trimmed V and J ends, which lost 0 bases and 1 base, there was a span of 9 bases. This CDR3 is 15 amino acids long. Germline assignment: CDR1 MNHEY and CDR2 SVGAGI. The CDR3 loop is CASSYSGGSNTEAFF. The CDR3 DNA sequence: TGTGCCAGCAGTTACTCCGGGGGCTCGAACACTGAAGCTTTCTTT.

The rearrangement uses TRBV27 and TRBJ1-5; no firm D call. The germline V and J ends were trimmed by 10 bases and 4 bases, with 23 bases remaining between them. Per germline, CDR1 MNHEY and CDR2 SMNVEV (reference sequence). The CDR3 length is 16 residues. CDR3 sequence (DNA): TGTGCCATCAAAACTAACCCGGACGGTAATAATCAGCCCCAGCATTTT. Its protein product is CAIKTNPDGNNQPQHF.

V usage is TRBV6-5 and J usage is TRBJ2-2, with 8 bases that match TRBD1. Per germline, CDR1 MNHEY and CDR2 SVGAGI. This CDR3 has 15 amino acids. Unmatched junction bases numbered 6, after V lost 6 bases and J lost 3 bases. In DNA, the CDR3 is TGTGCCAGCAGACCCAGGGGGCTCGACACCGGGGAGCTGTTTTTT. Translating gives CASRPRGLDTGELFF.

The chain joins TRBV2 to TRBJ2-1; D is possibly TRBD2 (5 bases). The CDR3 covers 15 residues. Trimming took off 2 bases at V and 0 bases at J, with 8 bases between the two ends. In germline, CDR1 is SNHLY, CDR2 FYNNEI. For the CDR3, the DNA is TGTGCCAGCAGTGAAAGGAGGCCCTCCTACAATGAGCAGTTCTTC. Translation gives CASSERRPSYNEQFF. The complete variable domain, with remaining parts taken from reference TRBV2 and TRBJ2-1, reads EPEVTQTPSHQVTQMGQEVILRCVPISNHLYFYWYRQILGQKVEFLVSFYNNEISEKSEIFDDQFSVERPDGSNFTLKIRSTKLEDSAMYFCASSERRPSYNEQFFGPGTRLTVL.

This clone was picked up one time. The chain joins TRBV6-1 to TRBJ2-7; tentatively, D is TRBD1 or TRBD2 (5 bases each). V dropped 0 bases and J dropped 0 bases, with 12 bases sitting between them. Germline CDR1 and CDR2: MNHNS and SASEGT. The CDR3 is made up of 16 amino acids. The CDR3 sequence is CASSEAGDPSSYEQYF. The CDR3 nucleotides are TGTGCCAGCAGTGAAGCAGGGGACCCGAGCTCCTACGAGCAGTACTTC.

The CDR3 nucleotides read TGTGCCAGCTCCCGGGACCCTCTTGGGGGTCAGCCCCAGCATTTT. Its protein product is CASSRDPLGGQPQHF. The V gene is TRBV27, the J gene TRBJ1-5; maybe TRBD1 (5 bases). The CDR3 totals 15 residues. The germline CDR1 and CDR2 sequences are MNHEY and SMNVEV (reference sequence). Trimming left V 8 bases short and J 6 bases short, with 20 bases between.

The J gene is TRBJ1-1, the V gene TRBV14; D uncertain. V was cut by 0 bases and J by 2 bases, with 4 bases left in between. Germline values: CDR1 SGHDN, CDR2 FVKESK. The CDR3 covers 13 residues. The CDR3 DNA reads TGTGCCAGCAGCCAAGATGTTAACACTGAAGCTTTCTTT. Translation gives CASSQDVNTEAFF.

This chain connects TRBV7-9 to TRBJ2-7; 11 nucleotides line up with TRBD1. Germline V gives CDR1 SEHNR, CDR2 FQNEAQ (reference sequence). Losses at the gene ends were 4 bases for V and 2 bases for J; bases not matched to a gene: 4. The CDR3 is made up of 15 amino acids. The CDR3 region is CASSSGQGDPYEQYF. CDR3 DNA: TGTGCCAGCAGCTCGGGACAGGGGGATCCCTACGAGCAGTACTTC.

This chain links TRBV21-1 with TRBJ2-3; TRBD1 was called by the table and not checked on the DNA. TRBV21-1 is recorded as a pseudogene. The CDR3 sequence is 11 residues long. The CDR3 DNA reads as TGTGCCAGCATAAACAGGATGACGCAGTATTTT. It codes for CASINRMTQYF.

This clone was seen just once. The chain recombines TRBV6-5 with TRBJ1-1; no reliable D call. The CDR3 has 14 amino acids. Germline CDR1 is MNHEY and CDR2 is SVGAGI. The V end lost 5 bases, the J end lost 0 bases, and 10 bases lay between the germline ends. For the CDR3, the DNA is TGTGCCAGCAGTCCCTCGGTTGTGAACACTGAAGCTTTCTTT. It is translated as CASSPSVVNTEAFF.

This chain uses TRBV6-1 with TRBJ2-5, with TRBD2 as a possible D gene (6 bases). V lost 2 bases and J lost 5, with 15 bases in between. Germline V gene lookup returns CDR1 MNHNS and CDR2 SASEGT. This CDR3 spans 15 amino acids. Here the CDR3 reads CASSERRVRGETQYF. The CDR3 DNA follows: TGTGCCAGCAGTGAACGACGGGTCCGGGGGGAGACCCAGTACTTC.

This chain uses TRBV6-5 with TRBJ1-3; 9 bases agree with TRBD1. Germline lookup yields CDR1 MNHEY and CDR2 SVGAGI. With V trimmed by 4 bases and J by 4 bases, 2 bases remained unmatched. This CDR3 spans 14 amino acids. CDR3 amino acids: CASSWDRAGNTIYF. For the CDR3, the DNA is TGTGCCAGCAGTTGGGACAGGGCCGGAAACACCATATATTTT.

The chain is built from TRBV7-9 and TRBJ1-4, with TRBD1 as a possible D gene (5 bases). The CDR3 spans 16 residues. Trimming shortened V by 4 bases and J by 0 bases, and 12 bases separated the two germline ends. Germline CDR1 SEHNR, CDR2 FQNEAQ (reference sequence). The CDR3: CASSSPRGATNEKLFF. CDR3 coding DNA: TGTGCCAGCAGCTCCCCTAGGGGCGCAACTAATGAAAAACTGTTTTTT.